This TCR beta chain came from a study of patients and donors after allogeneic stem cell transplantation. V was clipped by 4 bases and J by 4 bases; unmatched bases: 6. Germline V gives CDR1 SGHNT, CDR2 YENEEA. This CDR3 comprises 16 residues. TCRdb re-called the RT-PCR reads through MiXCR, storing one row per CDR3 protein. The data contain roughly 960,000 distinct CDR3 sequences, roughly 17% of them singletons. The V gene is TRBV11-3, the J gene TRBJ2-1, with 11 nucleotides matching TRBD1. Material for sequencing was blood, either unsorted or a sorted T cell fraction (not recorded which). The sequence derives from a human donor who was either an allogeneic HSCT recipient or a stem cell or donor lymphocyte infusion donor (not recorded which). It is not recorded whose cells these are; they may come from a transplant donor. CDR3 protein: CASSWRDRGLYNEQFF. The CDR3 nucleotides read TGTGCCAGCAGCTGGAGGGACAGGGGGTTATACAATGAGCAGTTCTTC. Looking up the rest from reference TRBV11-3 and TRBJ2-1 gives the full variable domain: EAGVVQSPRYKIIEKKQPVAFWCNPISGHNTLYWYLQNLGQGPELLIRYENEEAVDDSQLPKDRFSAERLKGVDSTLKIQPAELGDSAVYLCASSWRDRGLYNEQFFGPGTRLTVL.